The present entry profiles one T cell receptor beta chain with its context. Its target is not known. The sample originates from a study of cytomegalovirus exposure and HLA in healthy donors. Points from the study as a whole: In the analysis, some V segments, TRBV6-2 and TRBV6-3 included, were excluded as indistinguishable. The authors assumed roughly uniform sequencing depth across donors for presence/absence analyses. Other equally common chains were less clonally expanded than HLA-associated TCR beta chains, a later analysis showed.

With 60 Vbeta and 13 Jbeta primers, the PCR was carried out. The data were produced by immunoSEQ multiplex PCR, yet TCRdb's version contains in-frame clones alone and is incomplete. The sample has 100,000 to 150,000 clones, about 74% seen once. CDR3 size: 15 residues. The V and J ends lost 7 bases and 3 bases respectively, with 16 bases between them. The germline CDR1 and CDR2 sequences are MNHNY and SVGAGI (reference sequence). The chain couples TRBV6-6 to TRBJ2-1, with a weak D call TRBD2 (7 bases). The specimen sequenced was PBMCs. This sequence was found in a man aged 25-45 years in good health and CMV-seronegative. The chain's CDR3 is CASILRGEGYNEQFF. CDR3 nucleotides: TGTGCCAGCATACTGAGGGGGGAGGGCTACAATGAGCAGTTCTTC.